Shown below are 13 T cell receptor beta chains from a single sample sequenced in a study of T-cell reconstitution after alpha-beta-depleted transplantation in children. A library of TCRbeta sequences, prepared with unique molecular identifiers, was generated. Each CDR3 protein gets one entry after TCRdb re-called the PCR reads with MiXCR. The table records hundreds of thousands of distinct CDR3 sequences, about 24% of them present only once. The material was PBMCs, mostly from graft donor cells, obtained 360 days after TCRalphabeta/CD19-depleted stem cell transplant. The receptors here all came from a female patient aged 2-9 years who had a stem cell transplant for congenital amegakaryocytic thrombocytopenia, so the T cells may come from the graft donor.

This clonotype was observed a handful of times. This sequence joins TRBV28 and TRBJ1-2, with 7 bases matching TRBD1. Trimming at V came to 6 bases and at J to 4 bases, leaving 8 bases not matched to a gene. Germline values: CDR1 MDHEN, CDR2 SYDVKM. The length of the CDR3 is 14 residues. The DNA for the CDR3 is TGTGCCAGCAGCCTCAGGGGGACCTTCTATGGCTACACCTTC. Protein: CASSLRGTFYGYTF.

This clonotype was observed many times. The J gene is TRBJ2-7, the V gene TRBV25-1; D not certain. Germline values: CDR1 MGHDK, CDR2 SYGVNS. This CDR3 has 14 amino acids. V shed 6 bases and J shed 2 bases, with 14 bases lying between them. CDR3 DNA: TGTGCCAGCAGAGGTTACGGGCGGACCTACGAGCAGTACTTC. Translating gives CASRGYGRTYEQYF.

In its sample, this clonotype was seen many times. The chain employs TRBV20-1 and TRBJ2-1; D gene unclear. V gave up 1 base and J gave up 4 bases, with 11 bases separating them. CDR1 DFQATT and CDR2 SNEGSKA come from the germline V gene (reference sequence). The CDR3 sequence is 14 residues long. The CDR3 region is CSARVTGGYNEQFF. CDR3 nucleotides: TGCAGTGCTAGAGTAACGGGCGGATACAATGAGCAGTTCTTC.

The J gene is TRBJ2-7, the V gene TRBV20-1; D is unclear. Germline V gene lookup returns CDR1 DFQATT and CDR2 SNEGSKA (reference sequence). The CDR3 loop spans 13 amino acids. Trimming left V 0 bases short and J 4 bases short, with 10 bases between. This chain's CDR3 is CSARDYESYEQYF. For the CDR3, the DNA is TGCAGTGCTAGAGATTATGAGAGTTACGAGCAGTACTTC.

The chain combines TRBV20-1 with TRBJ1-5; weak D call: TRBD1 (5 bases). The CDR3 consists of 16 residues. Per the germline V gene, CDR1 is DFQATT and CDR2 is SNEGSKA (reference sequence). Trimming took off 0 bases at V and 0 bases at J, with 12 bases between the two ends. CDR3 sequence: CSAREGDGYSNQPQHF. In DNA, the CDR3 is TGCAGTGCTAGAGAGGGGGACGGCTATAGCAATCAGCCCCAGCATTTT.

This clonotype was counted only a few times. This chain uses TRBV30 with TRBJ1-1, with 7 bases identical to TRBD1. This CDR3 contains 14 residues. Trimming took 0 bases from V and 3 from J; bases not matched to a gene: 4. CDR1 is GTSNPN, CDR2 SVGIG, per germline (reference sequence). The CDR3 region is CAWSVTGVYTEAFF. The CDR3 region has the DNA TGTGCCTGGAGTGTAACAGGGGTGTACACTGAAGCTTTCTTT. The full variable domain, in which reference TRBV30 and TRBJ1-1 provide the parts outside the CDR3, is SQTIHQWPATLVQPVGSPLSLECTVEGTSNPNLYWYRQAAGRGLQLLFYSVGIGQISSEVPQNLSASRPQDRQFILSSKKLLLSDSGFYLCAWSVTGVYTEAFFGQGTRLTVV.

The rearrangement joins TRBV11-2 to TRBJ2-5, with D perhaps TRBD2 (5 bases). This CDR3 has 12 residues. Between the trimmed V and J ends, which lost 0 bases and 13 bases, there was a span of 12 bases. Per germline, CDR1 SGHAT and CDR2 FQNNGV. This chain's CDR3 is CASSLDRGVPYF. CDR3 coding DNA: TGTGCCAGCAGCTTAGATCGGGGAGTACCGTACTTC.

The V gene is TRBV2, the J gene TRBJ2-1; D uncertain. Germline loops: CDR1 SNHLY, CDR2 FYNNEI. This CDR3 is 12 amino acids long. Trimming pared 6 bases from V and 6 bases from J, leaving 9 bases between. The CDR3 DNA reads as TGTGCCAGCAGAGGTAGTACCAATGAGCAGTTCTTC. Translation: CASRGSTNEQFF.

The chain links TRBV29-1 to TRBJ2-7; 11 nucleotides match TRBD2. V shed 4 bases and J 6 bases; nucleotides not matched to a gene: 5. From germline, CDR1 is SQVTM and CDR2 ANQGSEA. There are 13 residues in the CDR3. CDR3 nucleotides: TGCAGCGTTGGAGTACTAGCGGGAGCCGAGCAGTACTTC. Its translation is CSVGVLAGAEQYF.

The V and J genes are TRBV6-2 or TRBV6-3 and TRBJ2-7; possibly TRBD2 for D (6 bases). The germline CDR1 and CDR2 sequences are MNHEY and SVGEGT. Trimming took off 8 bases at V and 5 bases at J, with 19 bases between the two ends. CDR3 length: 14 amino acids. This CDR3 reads CASSGAGALNEQYF. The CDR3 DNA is TGTGCCAGCTCCGGAGCGGGTGCGTTAAACGAGCAGTACTTC.

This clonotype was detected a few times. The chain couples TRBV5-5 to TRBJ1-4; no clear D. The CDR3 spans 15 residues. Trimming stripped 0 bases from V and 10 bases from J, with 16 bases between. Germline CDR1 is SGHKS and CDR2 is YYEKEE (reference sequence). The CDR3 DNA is TGTGCCAGCAGCTTGGACCTAAGGGAAGAGGGAAAACTGTTTTTT. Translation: CASSLDLREEGKLFF. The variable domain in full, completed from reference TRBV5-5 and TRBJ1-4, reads DAGVTQSPTHLIKTRGQQVTLRCSPISGHKSVSWYQQVLGQGPQFIFQYYEKEERGRGNFPDRFSARQFPNYSSELNVNALLLGDSALYLCASSLDLREEGKLFFGSGTQLSVL.

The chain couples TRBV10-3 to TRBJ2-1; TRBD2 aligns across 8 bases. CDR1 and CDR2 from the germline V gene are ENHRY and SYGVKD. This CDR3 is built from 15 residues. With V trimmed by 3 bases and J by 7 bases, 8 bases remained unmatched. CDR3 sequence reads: CAISESGGRRNEQFF. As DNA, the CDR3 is TGTGCCATCAGTGAAAGTGGCGGGAGGCGGAATGAGCAGTTCTTC.

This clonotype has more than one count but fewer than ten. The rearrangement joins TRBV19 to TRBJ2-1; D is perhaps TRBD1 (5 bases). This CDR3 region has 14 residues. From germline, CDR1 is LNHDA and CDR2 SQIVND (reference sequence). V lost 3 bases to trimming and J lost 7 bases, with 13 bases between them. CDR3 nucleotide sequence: TGTGCCAGTAGTATTTCTCAGGGTAGGAATGAGCAGTTCTTC. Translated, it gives CASSISQGRNEQFF.